The rows below give T cell receptor beta chains drawn from one sample of a study of OX40 agonist ivuxolimab in advanced cancers. Assay used: immunoSEQ multiplex PCR; TCRdb lists only in-frame clones, some missing. This table holds 59,000 or so clones, roughly 82% found once. The specimen comprised CD4+ or CD8+ T cells sorted from blood, sampled in a trial of the OX40 agonist ivuxolimab. These receptor sequences come from an adult with an advanced solid tumor such as melanoma, head and neck, liver or kidney cancer. The CDR3 runs from the conserved cysteine through the conserved F or W. D genes are given only for firm matches. Only some rows state a clone size, as once, few, many or a class for expanded clones.

.,.,TRBJ1-1,TRBV6-5,CASGRRTANTEAFF,TGTGCCAGCGGTAGGAGGACAGCGAACACTGAAGCTTTCTTT
.,.,TRBJ1-4,TRBV29-1,CSARDAGEKLFF,TGCAGCGCCCGAGATGCGGGAGAAAAACTGTTTTTT
.,.,TRBJ1-1,TRBV28,CASSLPGRLNTEAFF,TGTGCCAGCAGTTTACCGGGACGCTTGAACACTGAAGCTTTCTTT
.,.,TRBJ1-3,TRBV5-1,CASSPGGRGRTGNTIYF,TGCGCCAGCAGCCCGGGGGGCAGGGGAAGAACTGGAAACACCATATATTTT
.,.,TRBJ1-1,TRBV5-1,CASRIDRGNTEAFF,TGCGCCAGCAGGATAGACAGAGGGAACACTGAAGCTTTCTTT
TRBD1,.,TRBJ1-1,TRBV5-1,CASSQRTGNTEAFF,TGCGCCAGCAGCCAAAGGACAGGGAACACTGAAGCTTTCTTT
.,once,TRBJ1-6,TRBV7-9,CASSPYRAYSPLHF,TGTGCCAGCAGCCCTTATAGAGCGTATTCACCCCTCCACTTT
.,few,TRBJ1-2,TRBV6-5,CASSYDRSTNYGYTF,TGTGCCAGCAGTTACGACAGATCTACTAACTATGGCTACACCTTC
TRBD2,.,TRBJ2-2,TRBV6-1,CASSGGGPTGELFF,TGTGCCAGCAGTGGGGGAGGGCCTACCGGGGAGCTGTTTTTT
.,.,TRBJ1-4,TRBV6-6,CASSGVVEKLFF,TGTGCCAGCAGTGGGGTAGTTGAAAAACTGTTTTTT
.,.,TRBJ1-5,TRBV6-5,CASGDRLQSNQPQHF,TGTGCCAGCGGGGATCGACTGCAGAGCAATCAGCCCCAGCATTTT
.,.,TRBJ2-5,TRBV28,CASNPPYGGEETQYF,TGTGCCAGCAATCCCCCCTACGGGGGCGAAGAGACCCAGTACTTC
.,.,TRBJ2-1,TRBV4-3,CASSQDQRPSYNEQFF,TGCGCCAGCAGCCAAGATCAGCGGCCTTCCTACAATGAGCAGTTCTTC
TRBD1,.,TRBJ2-4,TRBV5-6,CASSGYRGYAVKNIQYF,TGTGCCAGCAGCGGGTACAGGGGGTATGCGGTCAAAAACATTCAGTACTTC
.,.,TRBJ2-1,TRBV7-3,CASSLNRDYNEQFF,TGTGCCAGCAGCCTTAACCGGGACTACAATGAGCAGTTCTTC
.,few,TRBJ1-4,TRBV2,CASGRLGATNEKLFF,TGTGCCAGCGGCCGCCTGGGGGCAACTAATGAAAAACTGTTTTTT
.,.,TRBJ1-1,TRBV11-2,CASSLEQHPNTEAFF,TGTGCCAGCAGCTTAGAACAGCACCCGAACACTGAAGCTTTCTTT
.,few,TRBJ1-3,TRBV4-3,CASSQGRLGAGNTIYF,TGCGCCAGCAGCCAAGGGAGACTGGGAGCTGGAAACACCATATATTTT
.,.,TRBJ2-7,TRBV1,CTSSRSGTLTYEQYF,TGCACCAGCAGCCGTTCCGGGACATTGACCTACGAGCAGTACTTC
TRBD1,.,TRBJ2-7,TRBV27,CASSPRLAGGTYEQYF,TGTGCCAGCAGCCCCCGGTTGGCAGGGGGAACCTACGAGCAGTACTTC
TRBD1,.,TRBJ1-2,TRBV29-1,CSVRIRPGKGQGWGYTF,TGCAGCGTCAGAATCCGTCCTGGGAAGGGACAGGGCTGGGGCTACACCTTC
TRBD1,.,TRBJ1-4,TRBV11-3,CASTSMTGGEKLFF,TGTGCCAGCACCTCTATGACAGGGGGTGAAAAACTGTTTTTT
.,.,TRBJ1-1,TRBV4-2,CASSFGAGTTEAFF,TGTGCCAGCAGCTTCGGGGCAGGGACCACTGAAGCTTTCTTT
.,.,TRBJ2-7,TRBV7-8,CASSTQGYEQYF,TGTGCCAGCAGCACACAGGGCTACGAGCAGTACTTC
.,.,TRBJ1-5,TRBV5-6,CASSLWGSSNQPQHF,TGTGCCAGCAGCTTATGGGGGTCTAGCAATCAGCCCCAGCATTTT
TRBD1,.,TRBJ1-6,TRBV7-2,CASSYRTGGSSPLHF,TGTGCCAGCAGCTACCGGACAGGGGGAAGTTCACCCCTCCACTTT
.,once,TRBJ2-5,TRBV5-6,CASSLGGLETQYF,TGTGCCAGCAGCTTGGGAGGGTTGGAGACCCAGTACTTC
.,.,TRBJ2-4,TRBV5-6,CASSFTGRENIQYF,TGTGCCAGCAGCTTTACAGGGAGGGAAAACATTCAGTACTTC
.,.,TRBJ2-1,TRBV6-5,CASSYKGGSMYNEQFF,TGTGCCAGCAGTTACAAAGGGGGTTCGATGTACAATGAGCAGTTCTTC
.,.,TRBJ1-6,TRBV30,CAWDKGEFYNSPLHF,TGTGCCTGGGACAAGGGCGAATTCTATAATTCACCCCTCCACTTT
.,few,TRBJ1-3,TRBV6-1,CASSRQQSSGNTIYF,TGTGCCAGCAGTCGACAGCAGAGCTCTGGAAACACCATATATTTT
TRBD1,.,TRBJ1-5,TRBV10-2,CASSETGGKNQPQHF,TGCGCCAGCAGTGAGACAGGGGGTAAGAATCAGCCCCAGCATTTT
.,.,TRBJ2-1,TRBV4-1,CASSQDLWRSSSYNEQFF,TGCGCCAGCAGCCAAGATCTATGGCGCTCGAGCTCCTACAATGAGCAGTTCTTC
TRBD2,.,TRBJ2-7,TRBV5-1,CASSDPGREDEQYF,TGCGCCAGCAGCGATCCGGGGAGGGAGGACGAGCAGTACTTC
.,.,TRBJ2-5,TRBV7-9,CASNDPGGETQYF,TGTGCCAGCAACGACCCAGGGGGGGAGACCCAGTACTTC
.,.,TRBJ2-1,TRBV7-6,CASSSNYNEQFF,TGTGCCAGCAGCTCTAACTACAATGAGCAGTTCTTC
TRBD2,few,TRBJ2-1,TRBV28,CASRPSGRAGNEQFF,TGTGCCAGCCGTCCCAGCGGGAGGGCCGGGAATGAGCAGTTCTTC
TRBD1,.,TRBJ1-2,TRBV6-4,CASRAGGAGYGYTF,TGTGCCAGCAGAGCAGGGGGCGCGGGCTATGGCTACACCTTC